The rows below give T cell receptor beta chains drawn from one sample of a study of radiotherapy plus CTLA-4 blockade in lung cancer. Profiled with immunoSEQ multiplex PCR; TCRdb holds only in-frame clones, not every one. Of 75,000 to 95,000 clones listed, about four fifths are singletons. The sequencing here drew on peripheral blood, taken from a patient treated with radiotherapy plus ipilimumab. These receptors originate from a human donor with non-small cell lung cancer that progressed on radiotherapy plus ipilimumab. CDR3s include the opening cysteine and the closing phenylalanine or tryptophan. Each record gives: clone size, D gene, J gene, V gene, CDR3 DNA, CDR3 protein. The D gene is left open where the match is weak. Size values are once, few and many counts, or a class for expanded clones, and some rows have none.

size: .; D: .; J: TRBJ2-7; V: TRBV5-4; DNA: TGTGCCAGCAGCCCGGGGGACATCCCCTACGAGCAGTACTTC; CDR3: CASSPGDIPYEQYF
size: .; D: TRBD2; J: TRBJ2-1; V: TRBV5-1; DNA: TGCGCCAGCATTGGGACTAGCGGGTCCCCGGGCAATGAGCAGTTCTTC; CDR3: CASIGTSGSPGNEQFF
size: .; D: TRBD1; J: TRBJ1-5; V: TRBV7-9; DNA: TGTGCCAGCAGCCCGGGACAGAACAATCAGCCCCAGCATTTT; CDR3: CASSPGQNNQPQHF
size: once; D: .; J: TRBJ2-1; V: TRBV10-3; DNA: TGTGCCATCAGTGAGGGGTACAATGAGCAGTTCTTC; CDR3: CAISEGYNEQFF
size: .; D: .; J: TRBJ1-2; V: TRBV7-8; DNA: TGTGCCAGCAGCCAAGCCCCGGGACTTAACTATGGCTACACCTTC; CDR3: CASSQAPGLNYGYTF
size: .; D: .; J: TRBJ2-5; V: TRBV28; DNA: TGTGCCAGCAGTTTCGTCCGGGCAGAAGAGACCCAGTACTTC; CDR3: CASSFVRAEETQYF
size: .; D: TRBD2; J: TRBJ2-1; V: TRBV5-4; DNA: TGTGCCAGCAGCTATCGTGGACTAGCTGAGTACAATGAGCAGTTCTTC; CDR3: CASSYRGLAEYNEQFF
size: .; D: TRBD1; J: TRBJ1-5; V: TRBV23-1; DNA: TGCGCCACCCTACCCCAGGACCGGGACAGTTATAGCAATCAGCCCCAGCATTTT; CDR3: CATLPQDRDSYSNQPQHF
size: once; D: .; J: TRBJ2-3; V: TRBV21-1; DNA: TGTGCCAGCAGCAAATATTCAGATACGCAGTATTTT; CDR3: CASSKYSDTQYF
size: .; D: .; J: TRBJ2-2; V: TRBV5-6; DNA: TGTGCCAGCAGCTTGGGACTAACGAACACCGGGGAGCTGTTTTTT; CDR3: CASSLGLTNTGELFF
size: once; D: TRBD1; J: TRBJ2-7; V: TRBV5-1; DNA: TGCGCCAGCAGCTGGGGACAGGGGGCCAACGAGCAGTACTTC; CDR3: CASSWGQGANEQYF
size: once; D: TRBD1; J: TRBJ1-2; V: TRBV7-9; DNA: TGTGCCAGCAGCAAAGAGACAGGGGGCGTTGGCTACACCTTC; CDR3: CASSKETGGVGYTF
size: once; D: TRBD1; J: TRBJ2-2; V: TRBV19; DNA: TGTGCCAGTAGTGCCGGACAGGGGAGCGGGGAGCTGTTTTTT; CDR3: CASSAGQGSGELFF